Presented here are 6 T cell receptor beta chains from one specimen sequenced in a study of molecular identifiers for immune sequencing clone quantification. TCRdb independently ran MiXCR on the PCR reads; one entry per CDR3 protein. The data show around 460,000 distinct CDR3 sequences, about 26% seen once. The specimen sequenced was naive CD8+ T cells from blood, with Jurkat cell RNA spiked in. Sample subset: FACS-sorted CD8+CD4-CCR7+CD45RA+ naive T cells. Receptors were obtained from a human donor in good health. Some libraries in this study had Jurkat cell RNA spiked in.

A note on this clonotype: Compared with germline, one end of the junction differs, possibly owing to a read error. The chain is built from TRBV6-5 and TRBJ2-7; 10 nucleotides match TRBD2. Germline V gives CDR1 MNHEY, CDR2 SVGAGI. The CDR3 spans 16 residues. For the CDR3, the DNA is TGTGCCAGCAGTCTCACCTCTAGCGGGAGCTCCTACGAGCGGTACTTC. Translation gives CASSLTSSGSSYERYF.

This clonotype was counted between two and nine times. V is TRBV6-5 and J is TRBJ2-3; D may be TRBD2 (5 bases). This CDR3 spans 15 amino acids. The V gene's germline CDR1 is MNHEY and CDR2 SVGAGI. Trimming took off 2 bases at V and 2 bases at J, with 11 bases between the two ends. The CDR3 sequence: CASSYEGSLTDTQYF. For the CDR3, the DNA is TGTGCCAGCAGTTACGAGGGATCTCTCACAGATACGCAGTATTTT.

This clonotype was picked up a small number of times. The chain couples TRBV6-5 to TRBJ1-1; D uncertain. Per germline, CDR1 MNHEY and CDR2 SVGAGI. CDR3 length equals 13 residues. V lost 6 bases, J lost 0 bases, and 8 bases lay in between. CDR3 DNA sequence: TGTGCCAGCAGCGGAGAGGTGAACACTGAAGCTTTCTTT. It translates to CASSGEVNTEAFF.

The chain uses TRBV19 and TRBJ1-5; perhaps TRBD1 as D (5 bases). This CDR3 has 16 residues. Germline V lookup: CDR1 LNHDA, CDR2 SQIVND (reference sequence). Trimming pared 6 bases from V and 5 bases from J, leaving 20 bases between. This chain's CDR3 is CASSPRPGRPDQPQHF. The CDR3 coding sequence is TGTGCCAGTAGCCCCCGGCCGGGGCGCCCTGATCAGCCCCAGCATTTT.

This clonotype occurred many times. V is TRBV28 and J is TRBJ2-7; 7 bases align to TRBD1. Germline V gene data show CDR1 as MDHEN and CDR2 as SYDVKM. V shed 3 bases and J 5 bases; nucleotides not matched to a gene: 4. CDR3 length: 13 amino acids. The DNA for the CDR3 is TGTGCCAGCAGTTTGACAGGGTCCGACGAGCAGTACTTC. It codes for CASSLTGSDEQYF.

About this clonotype itself: Since a much larger clone is just one base distant, this may be a read error. The rearrangement joins TRBV29-1 to TRBJ2-7, with 8 bases lining up with TRBD1. The CDR3 is 11 residues long. Germline V gene data show CDR1 as SQVTM and CDR2 as ANQGSEA. The chain's CDR3 is CGARTGFEQYF. The CDR3 DNA reads as TGCGGCGCAAGGACAGGGTTCGAGCAGTACTTC.